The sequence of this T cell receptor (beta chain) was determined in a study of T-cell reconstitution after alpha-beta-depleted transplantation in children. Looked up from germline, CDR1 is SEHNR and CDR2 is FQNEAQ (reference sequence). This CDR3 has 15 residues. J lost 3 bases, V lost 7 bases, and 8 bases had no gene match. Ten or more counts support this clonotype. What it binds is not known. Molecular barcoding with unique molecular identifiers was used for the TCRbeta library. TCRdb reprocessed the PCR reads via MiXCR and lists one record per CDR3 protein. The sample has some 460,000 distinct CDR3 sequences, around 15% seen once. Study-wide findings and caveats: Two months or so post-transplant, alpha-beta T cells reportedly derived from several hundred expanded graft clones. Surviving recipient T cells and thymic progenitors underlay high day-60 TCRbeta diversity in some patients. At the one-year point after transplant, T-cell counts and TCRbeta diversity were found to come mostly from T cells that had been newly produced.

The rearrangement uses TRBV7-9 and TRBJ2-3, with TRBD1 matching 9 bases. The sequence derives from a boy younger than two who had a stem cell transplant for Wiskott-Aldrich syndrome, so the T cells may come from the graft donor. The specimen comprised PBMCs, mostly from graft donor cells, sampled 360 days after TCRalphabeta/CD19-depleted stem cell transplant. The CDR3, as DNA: TGTGCCAGCAACCCGTGGGACAGGGAGACAGATACGCAGTATTTT. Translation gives CASNPWDRETDTQYF.